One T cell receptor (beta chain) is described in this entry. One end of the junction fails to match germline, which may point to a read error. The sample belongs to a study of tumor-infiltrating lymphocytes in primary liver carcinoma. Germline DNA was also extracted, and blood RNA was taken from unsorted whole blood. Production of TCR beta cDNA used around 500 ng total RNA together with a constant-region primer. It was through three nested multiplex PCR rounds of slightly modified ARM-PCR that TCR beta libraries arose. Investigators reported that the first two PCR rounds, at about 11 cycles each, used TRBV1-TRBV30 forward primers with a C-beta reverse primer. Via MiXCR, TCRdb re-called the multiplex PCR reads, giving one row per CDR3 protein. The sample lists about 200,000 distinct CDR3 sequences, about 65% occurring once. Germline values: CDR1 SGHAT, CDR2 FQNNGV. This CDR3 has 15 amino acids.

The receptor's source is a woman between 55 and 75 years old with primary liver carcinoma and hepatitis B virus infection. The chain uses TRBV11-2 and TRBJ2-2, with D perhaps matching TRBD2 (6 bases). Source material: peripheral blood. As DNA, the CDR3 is TGTGCCAGCAGCTTTAGCGGAATGGACACCTGGGAGCTGTTTTTT. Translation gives CASSFSGMDTWELFF.